This TCR beta chain was profiled in a study of blood T cell repertoires in COVID-19. The overall study: From T cells, B-cell-depleted T cells, or PBMCs came the material, which was cDNA or gDNA.

Looked up from germline, CDR1 is SNHLY and CDR2 is FYNNEI. The CDR3 totals 11 residues. Germline trimming cut 11 bases from V and 7 bases from J; bases unmatched to any gene: 3. The study assigned cohorts using participant-reported clinical history. Recovered status in Cohort 3 required two negative PCRs, clearance, or symptom resolution. In the authors' workflow: Estimated nucleated cell counts came from reference gene primer amplification. Clones were read by immunoSEQ multiplex PCR, and TCRdb kept only the in-frame ones, dropping some. That table is the source of V, J and clone size, and D and trimming were worked out from the DNA. In the table there are 400,000 to 500,000 clones, approximately 87% of which are singletons.

This clonotype was sampled from a woman aged 40 to 49 who had recovered from COVID-19. This rearrangement joins TRBV2 to TRBJ1-2, with 11 nucleotides matching TRBD1. Source material: PBMCs or T cells enriched from blood (not recorded which). The CDR3 DNA reads TGTGCCGGAGGGACAGGGGGTGGCTACACCTTC. This translates into CAGGTGGGYTF.